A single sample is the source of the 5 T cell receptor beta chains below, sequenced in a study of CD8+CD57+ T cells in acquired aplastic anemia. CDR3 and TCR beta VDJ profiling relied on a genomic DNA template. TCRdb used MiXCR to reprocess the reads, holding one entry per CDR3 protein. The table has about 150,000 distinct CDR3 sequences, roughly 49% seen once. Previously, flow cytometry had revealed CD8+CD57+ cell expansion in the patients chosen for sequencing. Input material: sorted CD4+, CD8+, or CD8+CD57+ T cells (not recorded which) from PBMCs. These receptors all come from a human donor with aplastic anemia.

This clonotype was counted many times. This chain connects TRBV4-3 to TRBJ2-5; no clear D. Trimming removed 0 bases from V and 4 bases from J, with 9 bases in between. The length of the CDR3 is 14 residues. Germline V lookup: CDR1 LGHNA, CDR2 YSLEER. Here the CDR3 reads CASSQDSIGETQYF. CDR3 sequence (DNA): TGCGCCAGCAGCCAAGATAGTATAGGAGAGACCCAGTACTTC.

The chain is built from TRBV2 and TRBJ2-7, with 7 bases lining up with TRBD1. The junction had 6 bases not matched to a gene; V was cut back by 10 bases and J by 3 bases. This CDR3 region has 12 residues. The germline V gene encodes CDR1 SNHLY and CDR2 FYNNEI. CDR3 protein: CAIETGRYEQYF. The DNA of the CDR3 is TGTGCCATTGAGACAGGGCGCTACGAGCAGTACTTC.

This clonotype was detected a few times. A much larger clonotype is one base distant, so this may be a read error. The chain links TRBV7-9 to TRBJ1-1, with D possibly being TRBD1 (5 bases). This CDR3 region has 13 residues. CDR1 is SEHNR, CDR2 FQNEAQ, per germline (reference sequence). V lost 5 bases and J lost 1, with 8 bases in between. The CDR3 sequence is CASSVTANTEAFF. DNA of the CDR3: TGTGCCAGCAGCGTGACAGCGAACACTGAAGCTTTCTTT.

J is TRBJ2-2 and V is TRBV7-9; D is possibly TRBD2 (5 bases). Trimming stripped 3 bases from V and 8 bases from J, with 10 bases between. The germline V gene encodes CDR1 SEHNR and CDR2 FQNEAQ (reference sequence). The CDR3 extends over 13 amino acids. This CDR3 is CASSFAQRGELFF. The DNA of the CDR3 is TGTGCCAGCAGCTTCGCTCAGCGGGGGGAGCTGTTTTTT.

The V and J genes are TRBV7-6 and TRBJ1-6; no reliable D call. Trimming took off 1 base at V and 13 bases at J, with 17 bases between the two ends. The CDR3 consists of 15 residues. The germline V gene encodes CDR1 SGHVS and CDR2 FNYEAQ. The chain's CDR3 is CASSLGTSSNQPLHF. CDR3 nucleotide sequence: TGTGCCAGCAGCTTAGGTACGAGTAGCAATCAGCCCCTCCACTTT.